The clone carrying this TCR beta chain was seen repeatedly, ten times or more. This entry belongs to a study of T cells in Graves' hyperthyroidism and ophthalmopathy. Germline V CDR1 and CDR2: SGHAT, FQDESV (reference sequence). J gave up 5 bases and V 5 bases, and 9 bases lay outside the gene matches. The CDR3 runs 15 residues. From RNA transcripts, TCR beta CDR3 regions were amplified. First-round RT-PCR with HTBI primers amplified the TCR CDR3 region. A single record per CDR3 protein comes from TCRdb applying MiXCR to the multiplex PCR reads. This table holds 350,000 to 400,000 distinct CDR3 sequences, about 15% found once. Exclusion followed for patients with uncontrolled infection, other autoimmune disease, pregnancy or lactation.

V and J are TRBV11-1 and TRBJ1-1; 9 bases are a match to TRBD1. The receptor's source is a woman aged 25 to 39 with Graves' hyperthyroidism. The specimen sequenced was blood. CDR3 in DNA: TGTGCCAGCAGCCTGAAGGGGACAGGGTGGACTGAAGCTTTCTTT. This codes for CASSLKGTGWTEAFF.